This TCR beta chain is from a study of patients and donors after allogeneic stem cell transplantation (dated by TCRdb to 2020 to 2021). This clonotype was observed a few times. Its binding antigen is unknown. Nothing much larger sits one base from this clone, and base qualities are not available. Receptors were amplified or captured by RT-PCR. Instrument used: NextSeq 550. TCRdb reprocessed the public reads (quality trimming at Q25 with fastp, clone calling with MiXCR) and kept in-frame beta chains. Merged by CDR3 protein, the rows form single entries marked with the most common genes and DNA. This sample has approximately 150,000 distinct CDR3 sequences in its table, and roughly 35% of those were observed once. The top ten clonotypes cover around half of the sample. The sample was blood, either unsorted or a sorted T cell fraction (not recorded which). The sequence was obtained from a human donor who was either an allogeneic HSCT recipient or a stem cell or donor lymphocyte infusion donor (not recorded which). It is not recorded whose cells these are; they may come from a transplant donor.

This receptor has the CDR3 CASSLGRTNYGYTF. The DNA sequence is as follows: TGCGCCAGCAGCTTGGGCAGGACTAACTATGGCTACACCTTC. In this chain, TRBV5-1 is recombined with TRBJ1-2; the D gene assignment is ambiguous. Looking up the germline V gene yields CDR1 SGHRS and CDR2 YFSETQ. The V end loses 0 bases and the J end loses 0 bases, and a stretch of 6 bases separates them. The CDR3 covers 14 residues, taking in both the cysteine and the phenylalanine. Only the CDR3 portion is preserved as DNA: 42 bases, with reading frame beginning at the first base.